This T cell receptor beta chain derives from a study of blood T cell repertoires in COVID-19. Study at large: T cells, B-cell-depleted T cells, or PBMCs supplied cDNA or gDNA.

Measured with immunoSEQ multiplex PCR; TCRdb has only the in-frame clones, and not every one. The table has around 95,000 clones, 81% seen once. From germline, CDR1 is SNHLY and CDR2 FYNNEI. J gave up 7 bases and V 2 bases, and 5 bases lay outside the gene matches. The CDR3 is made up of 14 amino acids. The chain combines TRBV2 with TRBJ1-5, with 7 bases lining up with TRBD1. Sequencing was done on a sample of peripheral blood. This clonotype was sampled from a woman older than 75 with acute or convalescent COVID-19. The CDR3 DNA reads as TGTGCCAGCAGTGAAACAGGGGCGAGCCAGCCCCAGCATTTT. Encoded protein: CASSETGASQPQHF.